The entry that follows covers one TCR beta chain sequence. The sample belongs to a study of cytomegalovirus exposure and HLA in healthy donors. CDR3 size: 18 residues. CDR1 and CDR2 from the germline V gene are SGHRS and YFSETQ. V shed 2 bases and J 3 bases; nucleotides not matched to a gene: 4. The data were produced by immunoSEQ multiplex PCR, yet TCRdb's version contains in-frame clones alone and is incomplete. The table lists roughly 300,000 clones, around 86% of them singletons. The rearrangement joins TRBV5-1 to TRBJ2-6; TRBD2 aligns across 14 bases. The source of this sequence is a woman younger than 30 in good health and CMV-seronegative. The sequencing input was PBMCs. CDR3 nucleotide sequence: TGCGCCAGCAGCTTAGGACTAGCGGGAGGCAATGGGGCCAACGTCCTGACTTTC. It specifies CASSLGLAGGNGANVLTF.